The 5 T cell receptor beta chains in this list originate from one sample, sequenced in a study of T cells in localized non-small cell lung cancer (dated by TCRdb to 2018 to 2020). Libraries were prepared through the immunoSEQ multiplex PCR assay. Imported from immuneACCESS, the table was reduced by TCRdb to in-frame sequences with V and J called. These copies leave out some clones; in studies compared against another copy, an unresolved V gene accounts for under half, and the cause of the remainder is not known. For this sample the table gives under 35,000 clones, of which around 90% were detected only once. The ten largest account for 4.2% of the sample. Sequenced here: peripheral blood mononuclear cells, sampled before any cancer treatment. These receptors originate from a woman between 40 and 69 years old with stage III lung adenocarcinoma.

This clone was detected only once. This sequence joins TRBV6-1 and TRBJ1-2; D may be TRBD1 (5 bases). Trimming removed 1 base from V and 5 bases from J, with 20 bases in between. CDR1 and CDR2 (germline): MNHNS, SASEGT. The CDR3 sequence is 17 residues long. The CDR3 DNA is TGTGCCAGCAGTGAAGGTTGGGGGGGTCCGTCGTGGTATGGCTACACCTTC. Residues: CASSEGWGGPSWYGYTF.

The V call is TRBV9, the J call TRBJ2-3, with TRBD2 matching over 14 bases. The CDR3 is made up of 18 amino acids. The junction had 7 bases not matched to a gene; V was cut back by 0 bases and J by 4 bases. From germline, CDR1 is SGDLS and CDR2 YYNGEE. The CDR3 spells CASSVDPGTSGRADTQYF. The CDR3 DNA follows: TGTGCCAGCAGCGTAGACCCCGGGACTAGCGGGAGAGCAGATACGCAGTATTTT.

This chain joins TRBV4-2 and TRBJ1-5; possibly TRBD1 for D (5 bases). The V end was cut by 0 bases, the J end by 0 bases, with 18 bases between. The CDR3 has 19 amino acids. Germline V gives CDR1 LGHNA, CDR2 YNFKEQ. CDR3 coding DNA: TGTGCCAGCAGCCAAGACCTGACCGGGACGAAGTATAGCAATCAGCCCCAGCATTTT. Encoded protein: CASSQDLTGTKYSNQPQHF.

As for this clone: One end of the junction varies from germline; a read error may be responsible. J is TRBJ2-1 and V is TRBV7-7; D not resolved. Looked up from germline, CDR1 is SSHAT and CDR2 is FNYEAQ (reference sequence). The CDR3 totals 13 residues. CDR3 protein: CASSLGLEDEQFF. In DNA form, the CDR3 reads TGTGCTAGCAGCTTGGGATTAGAGGATGAGCAGTTCTTC.

The chain carries TRBV7-9 and TRBJ2-3; perhaps TRBD1 as D (5 bases). Germline V lookup: CDR1 SEHNR, CDR2 FQNEAQ (reference sequence). Trimming took off 5 bases at V and 4 bases at J, with 22 bases between the two ends. There are 17 residues in the CDR3. The CDR3 is CASSARATASGPDTQYF. CDR3 DNA: TGTGCCAGCAGCGCCAGGGCGACAGCGTCAGGACCAGATACGCAGTATTTT.